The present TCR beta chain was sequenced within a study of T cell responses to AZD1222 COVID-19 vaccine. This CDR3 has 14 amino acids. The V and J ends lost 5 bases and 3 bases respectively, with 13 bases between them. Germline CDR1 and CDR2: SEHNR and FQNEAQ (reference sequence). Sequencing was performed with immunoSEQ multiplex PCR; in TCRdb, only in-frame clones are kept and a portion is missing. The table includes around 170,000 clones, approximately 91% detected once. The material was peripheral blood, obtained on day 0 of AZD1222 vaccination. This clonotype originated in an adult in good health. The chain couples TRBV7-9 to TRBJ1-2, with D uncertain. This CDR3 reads CASSPPGQDYGYTF. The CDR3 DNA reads TGTGCCAGCAGCCCACCGGGTCAGGACTATGGCTACACCTTC.